A single sample is the source of the 13 T cell receptor beta chains below, sequenced in a study of blood T cell repertoires in COVID-19. Profiled with immunoSEQ multiplex PCR; TCRdb holds only in-frame clones, not every one. The repertoire consists of some 240,000 clones, with 87% occurring once and the leading ten covering around 6.9%. The sequencing sample was made of peripheral blood. These receptors all stem from a man in his sixties who had recovered from COVID-19.

This clone is a singleton in its sample. The chain carries TRBV18 and TRBJ2-3; possible D gene TRBD2, 5 bases. V was shortened by 3 bases and J by 5 bases, with 12 bases between the two germline ends. The V gene's germline CDR1 is KGHSH and CDR2 LQKENI. The CDR3 length is 14 residues. Written as DNA, the CDR3 is TGTGCCAGCTCACCCGAGATGGGGAGAGATACGCAGTATTTT. It is translated as CASSPEMGRDTQYF.

The chain carries TRBV2 and TRBJ1-5; D ambiguous. The V and J ends lost 3 bases and 2 bases respectively, with 11 bases between them. This CDR3 contains 15 residues. CDR1 is SNHLY and CDR2 is FYNNEI in the germline V gene. This CDR3 is CASSDQVVGNQPQHF. The DNA for the CDR3 is TGTGCCAGCAGTGATCAGGTAGTGGGCAATCAGCCCCAGCATTTT.

The V gene is TRBV24-1, the J gene TRBJ2-7; 10 positions agree with TRBD1. The junction had 8 bases not matched to a gene; V was cut back by 3 bases and J by 7 bases. CDR1 and CDR2 from the germline V gene are KGHDR and SFDVKD. CDR3 length equals 15 residues. The chain's CDR3 is CATSDSTGTGEEQYF. The CDR3 nucleotides read TGTGCCACCAGTGATAGTACTGGGACAGGGGAAGAGCAGTACTTC.

This chain joins TRBV6-5 and TRBJ2-3; TRBD1 is a possible D gene (6 bases). Per germline, CDR1 MNHEY and CDR2 SVGAGI. The CDR3 sequence is 15 residues long. V shed 6 bases and J shed 0 bases, with 13 bases lying between them. The CDR3 DNA reads TGTGCCAGCAGGCCCAGGGGAATGAGCACAGATACGCAGTATTTT. This encodes CASRPRGMSTDTQYF.

V is TRBV5-6 and J is TRBJ2-7; 8 positions agree with TRBD2. With V trimmed by 2 bases and J by 6 bases, 7 bases remained unmatched. Germline assignment: CDR1 SGHDT and CDR2 YYEEEE. The CDR3 is made up of 14 amino acids. CDR3 in amino acids: CASSFPGGSGEQYV. CDR3 in DNA: TGTGCCAGCAGCTTTCCGGGGGGGAGTGGCGAGCAGTACGTC.

This clone was detected only once. This chain connects TRBV6-1 to TRBJ1-6; D is unclear. V was pared by 8 bases and J by 8 bases, with 13 bases between. Germline V gene sequence: CDR1 MNHNS, CDR2 SASEGT. This CDR3 is 13 amino acids long. The CDR3 DNA reads as TGTGCCAGCTTAGTCCTCCCCGATTCACCCCTCCACTTT. Residues: CASLVLPDSPLHF.

This chain uses TRBV4-1 with TRBJ1-1; TRBD1 agrees at 7 bases. Trimming took 1 base from V and 1 from J; bases not matched to a gene: 12. This CDR3 region has 18 residues. Germline V gene sequence: CDR1 MGHRA, CDR2 YSYEKL. CDR3 DNA: TGCGCCAGCAGCCAAGGCCGTAGCAGGGGGGATTGGAACACTGAAGCTTTCTTT. It encodes CASSQGRSRGDWNTEAFF.

The rearrangement joins TRBV6-5 to TRBJ1-2; D might be TRBD1 (5 bases). Germline-derived CDR1 and CDR2 are MNHEY and SVGAGI. V was clipped by 5 bases and J by 3 bases, with 10 bases between them. This CDR3 region has 13 residues. CDR3 sequence reads: CASSTQGYYGYTF. The CDR3 DNA sequence: TGTGCCAGCAGTACGCAGGGTTACTATGGCTACACCTTC.

The gene calls are TRBV9 and TRBJ2-5, with 10 bases matching TRBD2. Germline V CDR1 and CDR2: SGDLS, YYNGEE. V dropped 0 bases and J dropped 5; count of bases not matched to a gene: 7. The length of the CDR3 is 16 residues. The CDR3 DNA follows: TGTGCCAGCAGCGTAGACAGCGGGGGGGCCTGGGAGACCCAGTACTTC. Encoded protein: CASSVDSGGAWETQYF.

The rearrangement links TRBV28 to TRBJ1-5; tentative D call: TRBD1 (6 bases). The V gene lost 4 bases and the J gene lost 3 bases, with 13 bases spanning the gap. The V gene's germline CDR1 is MDHEN and CDR2 SYDVKM. The CDR3 extends over 15 amino acids. The CDR3 DNA is TGTGCCAGCAGTTCCGGGGACACCTTCAATCAGCCCCAGCATTTT. It yields the protein CASSSGDTFNQPQHF.

The chain combines TRBV19 with TRBJ2-6; 7 bases align to TRBD1. V was pared by 3 bases and J by 4 bases, with 9 bases of the junction left unmatched. This CDR3 is built from 17 residues. Germline CDR1 LNHDA, CDR2 SQIVND (reference sequence). The CDR3 DNA sequence: TGTGCCAGTAGTATGCGAACAGGGGTATCCGGGGCCAACGTCCTGACTTTC. Residues: CASSMRTGVSGANVLTF.

V usage is TRBV9 and J usage is TRBJ2-1; D gene uncertain. The CDR3 runs to 15 residues. V was shortened by 0 bases and J by 0 bases, with 7 bases between the two germline ends. The V gene's germline CDR1 is SGDLS and CDR2 YYNGEE. The CDR3 nucleotides read TGTGCCAGCAGCGTAGGGAGAGGCTCCTACAATGAGCAGTTCTTC. This codes for CASSVGRGSYNEQFF.

This clone was seen ten or more times. In DNA, the CDR3 is TGTGCTAGTGTCCCCGGCTCCTATAATTCACCCCTCCACTTT. It specifies CASVPGSYNSPLHF. The chain has TRBV12-5 and TRBJ1-6; no firm D call. Germline CDR1 is LGHNT and CDR2 is FRNRAP. The CDR3 runs 14 residues. Trimming pared 7 bases from V and 0 bases from J, leaving 7 bases between.